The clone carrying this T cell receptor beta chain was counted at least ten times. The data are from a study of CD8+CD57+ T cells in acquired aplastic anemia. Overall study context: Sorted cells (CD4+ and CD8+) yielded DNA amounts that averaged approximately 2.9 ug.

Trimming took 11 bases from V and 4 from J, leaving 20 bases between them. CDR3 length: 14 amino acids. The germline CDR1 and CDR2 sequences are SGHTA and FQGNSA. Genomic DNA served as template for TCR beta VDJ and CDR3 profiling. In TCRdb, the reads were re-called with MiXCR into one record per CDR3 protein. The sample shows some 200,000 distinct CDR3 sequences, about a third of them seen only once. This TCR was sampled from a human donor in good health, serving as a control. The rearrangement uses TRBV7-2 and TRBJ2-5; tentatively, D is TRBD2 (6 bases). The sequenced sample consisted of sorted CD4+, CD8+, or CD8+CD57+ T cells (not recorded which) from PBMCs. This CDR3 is CAVSKSGVSETQYF. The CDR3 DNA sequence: TGTGCCGTCTCAAAATCGGGGGTGTCAGAGACCCAGTACTTC.